This T cell receptor (beta chain) was captured in a study of CXCR3-negative and CXCR3-positive naive CD8 T cells. Study conclusions and caveats: The TRB CDR3s that CXCR3-positive naive cells carried were more hydrophobic than those of CXCR3-negative naive cells. Diversity was high in both naive subsets and much lower in memory cells. After cryopreservation, expression of CXCR3 was partially reduced, and most assays were run with fresh PBMCs.

Through 5' RACE with UMI labels, the TRB cDNA libraries were prepared. TCRdb derives one entry per CDR3 protein from the 5' RACE reads, leaving out DNA. This sample carries over 95,000 distinct CDR3 sequences, with 0.36% going to the ten biggest clones. Phenotypically, naive CD8+ T cells corresponded to CD45RO-CCR7+CD27+CD95-. The CDR3 runs 14 residues. CDR1 and CDR2 from the germline V gene are MDHEN and SYDVKM. As regards this clonotype: The antigen remains unidentified.

Sequenced sample: naive CXCR3+ CD8+ T cells from blood. Stated subset: CD45RO-CCR7+CD27+CD95- naive CD8+ T cells expressing CXCR3 (TNR3+). V is TRBV28 and J is TRBJ1-5. The receptor was derived from a human donor in good health. Some clones in this sample may be carry-over from other donors' samples. The CDR3 is CASSFTNSNQPQHF.